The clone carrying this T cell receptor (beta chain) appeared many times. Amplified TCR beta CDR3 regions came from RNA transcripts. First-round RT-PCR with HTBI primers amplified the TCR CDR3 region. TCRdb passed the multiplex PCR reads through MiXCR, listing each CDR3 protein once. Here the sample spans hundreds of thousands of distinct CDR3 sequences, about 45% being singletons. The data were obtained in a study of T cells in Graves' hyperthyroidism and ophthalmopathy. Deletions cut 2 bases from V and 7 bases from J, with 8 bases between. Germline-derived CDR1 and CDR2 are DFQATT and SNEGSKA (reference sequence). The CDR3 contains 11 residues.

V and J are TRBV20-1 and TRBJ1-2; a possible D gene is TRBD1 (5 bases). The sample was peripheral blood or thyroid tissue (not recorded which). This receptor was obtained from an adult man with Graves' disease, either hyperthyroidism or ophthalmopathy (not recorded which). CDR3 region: CSARKGSGYTF. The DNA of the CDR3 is TGCAGTGCTAGAAAGGGGTCTGGCTACACCTTC.